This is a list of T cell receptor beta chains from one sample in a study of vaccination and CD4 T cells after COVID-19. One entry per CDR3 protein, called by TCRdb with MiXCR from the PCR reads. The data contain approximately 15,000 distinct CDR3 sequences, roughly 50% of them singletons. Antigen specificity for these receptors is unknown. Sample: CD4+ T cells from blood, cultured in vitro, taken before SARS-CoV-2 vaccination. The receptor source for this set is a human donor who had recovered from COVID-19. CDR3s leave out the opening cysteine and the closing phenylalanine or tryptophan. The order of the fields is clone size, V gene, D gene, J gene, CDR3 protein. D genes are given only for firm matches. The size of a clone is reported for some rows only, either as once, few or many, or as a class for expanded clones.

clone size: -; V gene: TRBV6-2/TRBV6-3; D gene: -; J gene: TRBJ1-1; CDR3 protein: ASTNIGGGDTEAF
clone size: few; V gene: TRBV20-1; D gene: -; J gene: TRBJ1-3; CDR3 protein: SARSWQGGNTIY
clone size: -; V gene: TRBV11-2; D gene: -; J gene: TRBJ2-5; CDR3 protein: ASSFQETQY
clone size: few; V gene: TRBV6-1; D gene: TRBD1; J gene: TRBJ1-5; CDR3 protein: ASSDMDRAFNQPQH
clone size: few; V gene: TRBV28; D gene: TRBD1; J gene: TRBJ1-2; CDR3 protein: ASSQGQGRDYGYT
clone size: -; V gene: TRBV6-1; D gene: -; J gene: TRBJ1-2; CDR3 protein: ASGALVGNYGYT
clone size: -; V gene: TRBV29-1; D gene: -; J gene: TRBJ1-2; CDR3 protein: SVGDAHYGYT
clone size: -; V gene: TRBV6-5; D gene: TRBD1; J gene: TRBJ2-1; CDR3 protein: ASSYSRDREFLPYNEQF
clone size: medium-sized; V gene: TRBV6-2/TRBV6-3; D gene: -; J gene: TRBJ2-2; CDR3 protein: ASSWSSDTGELF
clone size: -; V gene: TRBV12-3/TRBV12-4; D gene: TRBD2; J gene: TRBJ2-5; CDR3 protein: ASSLLGLAGIGSPQY
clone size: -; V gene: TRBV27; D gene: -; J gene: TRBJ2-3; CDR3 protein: ASRDRSTDTQY
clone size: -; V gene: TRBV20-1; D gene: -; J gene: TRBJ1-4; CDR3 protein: GARLGGAGKLF
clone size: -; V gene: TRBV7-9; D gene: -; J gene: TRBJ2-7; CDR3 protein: ASSLVSFEQY
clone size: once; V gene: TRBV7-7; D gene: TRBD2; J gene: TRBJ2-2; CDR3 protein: ASSSSGADTGELF
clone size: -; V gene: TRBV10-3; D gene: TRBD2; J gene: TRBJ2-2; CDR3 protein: AISDAGANTGELF
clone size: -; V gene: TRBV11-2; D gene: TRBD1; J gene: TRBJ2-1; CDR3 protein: ASSSVRDRGHNEQF
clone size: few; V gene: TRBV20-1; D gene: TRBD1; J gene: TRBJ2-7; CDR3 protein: SAAGGTGRNEQY
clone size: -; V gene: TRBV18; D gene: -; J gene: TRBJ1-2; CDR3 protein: ASSPRGPMGDSYGYT
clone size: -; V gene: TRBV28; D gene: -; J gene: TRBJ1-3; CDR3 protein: ASSPPTGSISGNTIY
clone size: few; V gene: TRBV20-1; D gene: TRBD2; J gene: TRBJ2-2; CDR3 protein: SARVLSGRSVTGELF
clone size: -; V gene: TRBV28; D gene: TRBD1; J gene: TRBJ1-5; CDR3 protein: ASSFPGQVYSNQPQH
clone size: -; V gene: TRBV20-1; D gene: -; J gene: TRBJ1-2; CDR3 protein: SAREQDPTLGYT
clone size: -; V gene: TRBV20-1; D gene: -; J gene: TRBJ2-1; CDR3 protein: SARFLPPQGEQF